Listed below are T cell receptor beta chains from one sample, sequenced in a study of T-cell memory formation after mild COVID-19. TCRdb recomputed calls from the 5' RACE reads with MiXCR, one row per CDR3 protein. The table includes about 250,000 distinct CDR3 sequences, roughly 14% detected once. The sample comprised PBMCs or a T cell subset sorted from them (not recorded which). The receptors stem from an adult woman who had mild COVID-19 (a few samples of this study predate the infection). Cell type and time point are not known. Each CDR3 is given with its conserved first and last residue. The order of the fields is J gene, V gene, clone size, D gene, CDR3 protein, CDR3 DNA. D genes are given only for firm matches. Clone size is not always given. Where it is, it says once, few, many or a class for expanded clones.

TRBJ2-1,TRBV7-2,few,NA,CASSLGLSGRSYNEQFF,TGTGCCAGCAGCTTAGGGCTCAGCGGCCGATCCTACAATGAGCAGTTCTTC
TRBJ2-7,TRBV5-1,NA,NA,CASSLGDPAYSYEQYF,TGCGCCAGCAGCTTGGGGGACCCAGCTTATTCCTACGAGCAGTACTTC
TRBJ2-5,TRBV6-6,few,NA,CASSYPYRVGQETQYF,TGTGCCAGCAGTTACCCCTACAGGGTTGGCCAAGAGACCCAGTACTTC
TRBJ2-7,TRBV25-1,many,TRBD1,CASSVRQGISEQYF,TGTGCCAGCAGTGTGAGACAGGGTATCTCCGAGCAGTACTTC
TRBJ2-3,TRBV7-6,few,TRBD2,CASSLVGLAGADTQYF,TGTGCCAGCAGCTTAGTCGGGCTAGCGGGGGCAGATACGCAGTATTTT
TRBJ1-2,TRBV5-8,few,NA,CASGTGTEGSQSF,TGTGCCAGCGGCACCGGGACGGAGGGTTCCCAATCCTTC
TRBJ1-2,TRBV21-1,few,NA,CASTVRMPGATYGYTF,TGTGCCAGCACCGTCCGTATGCCAGGGGCAACTTATGGCTACACCTTC
TRBJ2-1,TRBV11-2,NA,TRBD2,CASRRISGRLYNEQFF,TGTGCCAGCAGGAGAATCAGCGGGAGACTCTACAATGAGCAGTTCTTC
TRBJ1-2,TRBV3-1,NA,NA,CASSQAGFGYTF,TGTGCCAGCAGCCAAGCCGGGTTTGGCTACACCTTC
TRBJ1-3,TRBV11-2,few,NA,CASSPHTTSGNTIYF,TGTGCCAGCAGCCCGCATACAACCTCGGGAAACACCATATATTTT
TRBJ2-1,TRBV24-1,NA,NA,CATSDLRQGNEQFF,TGTGCCACCAGTGATTTGCGGCAGGGCAATGAGCAGTTCTTC
TRBJ1-2,TRBV24-1,NA,NA,CATSDWRTNYGYTF,TGTGCCACCAGTGATTGGCGAACAAACTATGGCTACACCTTC
TRBJ2-3,TRBV11-2,few,NA,CASSLGGITQYF,TGTGCCAGCAGCTTAGGCGGGATTACGCAGTATTTT
TRBJ2-5,TRBV5-4,few,NA,CASSSEGFGTQYF,TGTGCCAGCAGTTCGGAGGGGTTCGGGACCCAGTACTTC
TRBJ1-1,TRBV19,NA,NA,CASSIAGRRTEAFF,TGTGCCAGTAGTATAGCGGGGCGGAGAACTGAAGCTTTCTTT
TRBJ1-5,TRBV7-8,many,NA,CASSQSGQPQHF,TGTGCCAGCAGCCAGAGTGGTCAGCCCCAGCATTTT
TRBJ2-3,TRBV15,NA,TRBD1,CATSRLSGTGVTDTQYF,TGTGCCACCAGCCGCCTGTCCGGGACAGGGGTCACAGATACGCAGTATTTT
TRBJ1-5,TRBV5-5,few,NA,CASRSSNQPQHF,TGTGCCAGCAGGTCCAGCAATCAGCCCCAGCATTTT
TRBJ2-3,TRBV7-3,NA,NA,CATQLRTGGTDTQYF,TGTGCCACTCAGCTTAGAACCGGGGGAACAGATACGCAGTATTTT
TRBJ2-1,TRBV7-2,few,NA,CASSSLSGPYNEQFF,TGTGCCAGCAGCTCACTAAGCGGGCCATACAATGAGCAGTTCTTC
TRBJ1-1,TRBV15,few,TRBD1,CATSRGSGGITEAFF,TGTGCCACCAGCAGAGGATCAGGGGGGATCACTGAAGCTTTCTTT
TRBJ1-2,TRBV29-1,few,NA,CSVDKGYYGYTF,TGCAGCGTTGATAAGGGTTACTATGGCTACACCTTC
TRBJ2-3,TRBV7-9,few,TRBD2,CASSLAGGAVDTQYF,TGTGCCAGCAGCTTAGCCGGGGGGGCCGTAGATACGCAGTATTTT
TRBJ2-1,TRBV20-1,many,TRBD2,CSAPATSGGYNEQFF,TGCAGTGCTCCTGCGACTAGCGGGGGCTACAATGAGCAGTTCTTC
TRBJ1-2,TRBV29-1,NA,NA,CSVLPVTGRGYTF,TGCAGCGTCCTCCCGGTGACAGGACGAGGCTACACCTTC
TRBJ1-3,TRBV4-1,once,NA,CASSQERVFSGNTIYF,TGCGCCAGCAGCCAAGAAAGGGTGTTCTCTGGAAACACCATATATTTT
TRBJ1-5,TRBV5-5,few,NA,CASSFLGGLSNQPQHF,TGTGCCAGCAGCTTCTTAGGGGGGCTGAGCAATCAGCCCCAGCATTTT
TRBJ1-2,TRBV5-1,NA,NA,CASWEGPRTANYGYTF,TGCGCCAGCTGGGAGGGGCCAAGGACTGCTAACTATGGCTACACCTTC
TRBJ1-2,TRBV6-5,few,NA,CASSRDGTSTYGYTF,TGTGCCAGCAGTAGAGACGGGACGTCGACATATGGCTACACCTTC